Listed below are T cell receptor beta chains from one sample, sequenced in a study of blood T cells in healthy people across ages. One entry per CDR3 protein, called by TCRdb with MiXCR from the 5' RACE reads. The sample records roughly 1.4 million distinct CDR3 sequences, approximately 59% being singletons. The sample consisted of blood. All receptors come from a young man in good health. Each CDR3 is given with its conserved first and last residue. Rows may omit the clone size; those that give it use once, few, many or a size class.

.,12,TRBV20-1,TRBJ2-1,CSARAPGLEQFF
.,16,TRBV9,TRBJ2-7,CASSVGSTGGPYEQYF
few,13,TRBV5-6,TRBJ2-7,CASSLIRGREQYF
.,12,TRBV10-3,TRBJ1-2,CAIRKSGDDYTF
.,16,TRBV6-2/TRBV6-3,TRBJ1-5,CASREGGWVSNQPQHF
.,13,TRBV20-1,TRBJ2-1,CSGGTSSYNEQFF
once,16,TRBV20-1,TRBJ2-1,CSALESLAGGRDEQFF
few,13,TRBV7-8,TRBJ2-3,CASSIPTEVTQYF
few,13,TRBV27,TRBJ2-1,CASSPPVNNEQFF
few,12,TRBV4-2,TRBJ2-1,CASSQDMWEQFF
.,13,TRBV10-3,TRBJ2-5,CAISLAGGETQYF
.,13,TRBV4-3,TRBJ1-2,CASSQAGHYGYTF
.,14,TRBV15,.,CATRSGVTYNEQYF
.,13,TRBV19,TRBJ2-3,CASNGGYTDTQYF
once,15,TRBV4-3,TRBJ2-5,CASSQEGGPQETQYF
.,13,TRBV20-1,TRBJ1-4,CSARGQAGEKLFF
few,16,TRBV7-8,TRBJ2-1,CASSSYTSGGYNEQFF
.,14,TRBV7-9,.,CASSSERAAYEQYF
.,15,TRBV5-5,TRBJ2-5,CASSSYTGEEETQYF
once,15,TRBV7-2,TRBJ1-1,CASSVPQDFNTEAFF
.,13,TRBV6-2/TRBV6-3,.,CASGTGQPHEQYF
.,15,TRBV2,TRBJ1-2,CASSNIRGPTGGYTF
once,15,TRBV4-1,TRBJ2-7,CASSQAPGGGGEQYF
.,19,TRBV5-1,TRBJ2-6,CASSLAEYMITSGANVLTF
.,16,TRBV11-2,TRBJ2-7,CAGSLSGGSSSYEQYF
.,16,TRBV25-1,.,CASSEFTGGKAETQYF
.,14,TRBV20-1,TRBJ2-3,CSAPRGQSTDTQYF
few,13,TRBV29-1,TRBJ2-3,CSVESPLVDTQYF
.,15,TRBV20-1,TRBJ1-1,CSARALKGDDTEAFF
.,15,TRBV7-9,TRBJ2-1,CASSPGGGSYNEQFF
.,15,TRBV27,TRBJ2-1,CASSLSGEGPPEQFF
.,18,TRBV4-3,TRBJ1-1,CASSQDRGQDLLNTEAFF
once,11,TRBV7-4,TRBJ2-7,CASSPTKREYF
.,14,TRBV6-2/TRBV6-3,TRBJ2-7,CASSYLSDAYEQYF
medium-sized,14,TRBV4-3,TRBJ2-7,CASSQDQGRYEQYF
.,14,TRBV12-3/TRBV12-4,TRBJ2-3,CASSPRPTTDTQYF
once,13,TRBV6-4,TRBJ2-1,CASSDSYLAGKVF
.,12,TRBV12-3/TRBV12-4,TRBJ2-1,CASSFNGETQFF
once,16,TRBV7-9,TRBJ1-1,CASSVTQGGVNTEAFF
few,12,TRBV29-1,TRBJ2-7,CSVQGTFYEQYF
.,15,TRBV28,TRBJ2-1,CASSSWQDGGNEQFF
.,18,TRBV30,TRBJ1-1,CTWSPRGAERLMNTEAFF
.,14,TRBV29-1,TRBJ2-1,CSALGLAGGNEQFF
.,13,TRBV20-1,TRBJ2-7,CSASSQGPYEQYF
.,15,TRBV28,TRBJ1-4,CASRPSDRGREKLFF
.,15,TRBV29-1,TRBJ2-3,CSVSLGGRYTDTQYF
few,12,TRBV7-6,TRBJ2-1,CASSFGTGRQFF
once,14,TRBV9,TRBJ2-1,CASSVGASGYEQFF